The 9 T cell receptor beta chains below all came from one sample that was sequenced in a study of T cell responses to AZD1222 COVID-19 vaccine. Data came from immunoSEQ multiplex PCR; TCRdb stores just in-frame clones and leaves some out. The sample lists more than 45,000 clones, about four fifths occurring once. Material: peripheral blood, obtained on day 0 of AZD1222 vaccination. These receptors all come from an adult in good health.

The rearrangement links TRBV4-1 to TRBJ2-1; D is perhaps TRBD2 (5 bases). V was pared by 0 bases and J by 7 bases, with 13 bases between. The CDR3 is made up of 15 amino acids. The germline CDR1 and CDR2 sequences are MGHRA and YSYEKL. The CDR3 DNA is TGCGCCAGCAGCCAAGACCCCGGACTGACAAATGAGCAGTTCTTC. Its protein is CASSQDPGLTNEQFF.

This clone was counted once. The chain employs TRBV5-6 and TRBJ1-1; unclear D gene. Germline lookup yields CDR1 SGHDT and CDR2 YYEEEE. With 0 bases removed from V and 0 bases from J, the gap between germline ends came to 6 bases. This CDR3 has 14 residues. The CDR3 here is CASSLGAMNTEAFF. CDR3 DNA: TGTGCCAGCAGCTTGGGGGCTATGAACACTGAAGCTTTCTTT.

The CDR3 coding sequence is TGTGCCATCGAACGTACGGACACCGGGGAGCTGTTTTTT. Protein: CAIERTDTGELFF. The genes are TRBV6-5 and TRBJ2-2; D is undetermined. The CDR3 is made up of 13 amino acids. V lost 10 bases and J 3 bases, leaving 12 bases between the germline ends. The germline V gene encodes CDR1 MNHEY and CDR2 SVGAGI.

This clone is deemed medium-sized (0.01 to 0.1%). The chain links TRBV5-1 to TRBJ2-7; maybe TRBD2 (7 bases). Germline V CDR1 and CDR2: SGHRS, YFSETQ. The V end lost 4 bases, the J end lost 5 bases, and 13 bases lay between the germline ends. The CDR3 consists of 13 residues. The CDR3: CASSLGGGNEQYF. The CDR3 DNA reads TGCGCCAGCAGCCTTGGGGGGGGCAACGAGCAGTACTTC.

J is TRBJ1-5 and V is TRBV28; D is unresolved. The V gene's germline CDR1 is MDHEN and CDR2 SYDVKM. V gave up 9 bases and J gave up 2 bases, with 14 bases separating them. The CDR3 spans 14 residues. The CDR3, as DNA: TGTGCCAGTGGACGGCTAGTCGGCAATCAGCCCCAGCATTTT. Its protein product is CASGRLVGNQPQHF.

This clone was seen a few times. This chain links TRBV7-8 with TRBJ2-3, with TRBD1 matching 10 bases. The germline CDR1 and CDR2 sequences are SGHVS and FQNEAQ. The trim removed 4 bases at V and 4 bases at J, leaving 11 bases unmatched. The CDR3 loop spans 17 amino acids. CDR3: CASSYRRDRGHADTQYF. The CDR3 DNA sequence: TGTGCCAGCAGCTATAGGCGGGACAGGGGTCATGCAGATACGCAGTATTTT.

The rearrangement uses TRBV11-2 and TRBJ2-7, with D unclear. The CDR3 has 12 amino acids. Germline CDR1 and CDR2: SGHAT and FQNNGV. V was pared by 5 bases and J by 2 bases, with 7 bases between. The CDR3 nucleotides read TGTGCCAGCAGCGTTACCACCTACGAGCAGTACTTC. It yields the protein CASSVTTYEQYF.

The rearrangement links TRBV5-1 to TRBJ2-1, with 13 bases aligning to TRBD2. This CDR3 has 15 residues. Per the germline V gene, CDR1 is SGHRS and CDR2 is YFSETQ. Trimming removed 6 bases from V and 5 bases from J; junction bases left unmatched: 5. CDR3 in amino acids: CASKKLAGGNNEQFF. Written as DNA, the CDR3 is TGCGCCAGCAAAAAACTAGCGGGAGGGAACAATGAGCAGTTCTTC.

The chain couples TRBV7-8 to TRBJ2-1; TRBD2 aligns across 10 bases. J lost 4 bases, V lost 5 bases, and 11 bases had no gene match. Per germline, CDR1 SGHVS and CDR2 FQNEAQ. The CDR3 totals 17 residues. CDR3 region: CASSPGLAGELYNEQFF. CDR3 sequence (DNA): TGTGCCAGCAGCCCAGGCCTAGCGGGAGAACTTTACAATGAGCAGTTCTTC.